Sequencing of this T cell receptor beta chain was carried out in a study of OX40 agonist ivuxolimab in advanced cancers. Autoimmune disease history or systemic immunosuppression was exclusionary. The sample holds a few counts of this clone. Its antigen is unidentified. Germline V gene lookup returns CDR1 MNHEY and CDR2 SMNVEV (reference sequence). The CDR3 sequence is 14 residues long. V lost 10 bases, J lost 1 base, and 16 bases lay in between. Clones were sequenced by immunoSEQ multiplex PCR, and TCRdb holds only the in-frame ones, with some missing. Of some 50,000 clones listed, about 89% are singletons. Findings of the study overall: Both blood CD4+ and CD8+ T cells showed clonal growth by week 6 at 0.1 to 3.0 mg/kg.

The sequences come from CD4+ or CD8+ T cells sorted from blood, collected in a trial of the OX40 agonist ivuxolimab. The sequence derives from an adult with an advanced solid tumor such as melanoma, head and neck, liver or kidney cancer. This chain links TRBV27 with TRBJ1-2; possible D gene TRBD1, 6 bases. CDR3 nucleotide sequence: TGTGCCACCCGGGACGTGGGACATAACTATGGCTACACCTTC. Translating gives CATRDVGHNYGYTF.